Following are 32 T cell receptor beta chains from one sample sequenced in a study of Ad26.COV2.S vaccination and SARS-CoV-2 variants (dated by TCRdb to the early 2020s). The method was the immunoSEQ multiplex PCR assay. This immuneACCESS table, as held by TCRdb, lists in-frame sequences with V and J called but not all clones. Of the missing ones, under half trace to an unresolved V gene in checked studies; the others have no known cause. In this sample the table shows about 680,000 clones, about 90% of which occur a single time. The ten largest clones capture approximately 1.5% of the sample. According to the study, the label for this sample's treatment or condition signals: 15 to 20 received Ad26.COV2.S at low or high dose, single or two shots; 5 received placebo; per-sample allocation not given. Repertoires of vaccine and placebo recipients were sequenced from samples collected on day 63 after the first injection.

The sample consisted of peripheral blood, taken in a trial of Ad26.COV2.S vaccine versus placebo. The receptors shown here come from a person between 18 and 65 years old who received the Ad26.COV2.S COVID-19 vaccine or a placebo.

This rearrangement joins TRBV7-8 to TRBJ2-1; D might be TRBD2 (6 bases). The CDR3 is 16 amino acids. V was pared by 5 bases and J by 7 bases, with 21 bases between. Germline V CDR1 and CDR2: SGHVS, FQNEAQ. Written as DNA, the CDR3 is TGTGCCAGCAGCCTTATAGCGGCGCTGAAGGGGAATGAGCAGTTCTTC. Encoded protein: CASSLIAALKGNEQFF. The whole variable domain, filled in from reference TRBV7-8 and TRBJ2-1, reads GAGVSQSPRYKVAKRGQDVALRCDPISGHVSLFWYQQALGQGPEFLTYFQNEAQLDKSGLPSDRFFAERPEGSVSTLKIQRTQQEDSAVYLCASSLIAALKGNEQFFGPGTRLTVL.

V gene TRBV12-5 combines with J gene TRBJ1-5; a possible D gene is TRBD1 (5 bases). Germline V gene data show CDR1 as LGHNT and CDR2 as FRNRAP. The CDR3 extends over 17 amino acids. The V and J ends lost 0 bases and 0 bases respectively, with 12 bases between them. CDR3 DNA: TGTGCTAGTGGTTTGGTAAAGGGGAGTTATAGCAATCAGCCCCAGCATTTT. Protein product: CASGLVKGSYSNQPQHF.

The V call is TRBV27, the J call TRBJ2-1; 9 bases line up with TRBD1. The CDR3 sequence is 15 residues long. V lost 7 bases and J lost 0; bases outside the gene matches: 4. Germline lookup yields CDR1 MNHEY and CDR2 SMNVEV (reference sequence). The CDR3 is CASNMDRGSYNEQFF. CDR3 DNA sequence: TGTGCCAGCAACATGGACAGGGGCTCCTACAATGAGCAGTTCTTC.

About this clone: This CDR3 is also generated by other DNA sequences in the sample. The V and J genes are TRBV2 and TRBJ1-5; 7 positions agree with TRBD1. J gave up 1 base and V 6 bases, and 3 bases lay outside the gene matches. Germline V gene lookup returns CDR1 SNHLY and CDR2 FYNNEI. There are 14 residues in the CDR3. The CDR3 protein is CASRDRVSNQPQHF. The CDR3 nucleotides read TGTGCCAGCAGAGACAGGGTCAGCAATCAGCCCCAGCATTTT.

This sequence joins TRBV6-5 and TRBJ1-6, with D maybe TRBD1 (6 bases). Germline values: CDR1 MNHEY, CDR2 SVGAGI. Trimming shortened V by 2 bases and J by 7 bases, and 9 bases separated the two germline ends. The CDR3 is 14 amino acids. CDR3 region: CASSYQGTNSPLHF. DNA for the CDR3: TGTGCCAGCAGTTACCAGGGGACCAATTCACCCCTCCACTTT.

The rearrangement links TRBV30 to TRBJ2-1; 10 bases are a match to TRBD2. The CDR3 runs 12 residues. The germline V gene encodes CDR1 GTSNPN and CDR2 SVGIG (reference sequence). The J segment lost 14 bases and the V segment lost 8 bases, leaving 12 bases of the junction unmatched. The CDR3 DNA sequence: TGTGCCGGAGGAACTAGCGGGGCCGGGGAGTTCTTC. Translating gives CAGGTSGAGEFF.

The CDR3 spells CASSVGTGVTSGAHNEQFF. The CDR3 DNA sequence: TGCGCCAGCAGCGTCGGGACAGGGGTGACTAGCGGGGCCCACAATGAGCAGTTCTTC. The rearrangement links TRBV5-1 to TRBJ2-1, with a possible D match to TRBD2 (11 bases). The CDR3 contains 19 residues. Looked up from germline, CDR1 is SGHRS and CDR2 is YFSETQ. V lost 4 bases to trimming and J lost 5 bases, with 28 bases between them.

The J gene is TRBJ1-1, the V gene TRBV29-1, with D maybe TRBD1 (5 bases). The CDR3 has 12 amino acids. Trimming left V 7 bases short and J 3 bases short, with 12 bases between. Germline assignment: CDR1 SQVTM and CDR2 ANQGSEA. As DNA, the CDR3 is TGCAGCGCTCAGACAGTCTACACTGAAGCTTTCTTT. Its translation: CSAQTVYTEAFF. The full variable domain, its missing parts supplied by reference TRBV29-1 and TRBJ1-1, is SAVISQKPSRDICQRGTSLTIQCQVDSQVTMMFWYRQQPGQSLTLIATANQGSEATYESGFVIDKFPISRPNLTFSTLTVSNMSPEDSSIYLCSAQTVYTEAFFGQGTRLTVV.

This clone was counted a single time. The identical CDR3 is also encoded by other nucleotide sequences in the sample. The V gene is TRBV18, the J gene TRBJ1-1; D is possibly TRBD1 (5 bases). This CDR3 contains 14 residues. The V end lost 1 base, the J end lost 3 bases, and 9 bases lay between the germline ends. Germline V gene lookup returns CDR1 KGHSH and CDR2 LQKENI. As DNA, the CDR3 is TGTGCCAGCTCACCACAGGGGAGGGACACTGAAGCTTTCTTT. Amino acid sequence: CASSPQGRDTEAFF.

The chain couples TRBV10-2 to TRBJ2-7; a possible D gene is TRBD2 (6 bases). V was shortened by 7 bases and J by 3 bases, with 13 bases between the two germline ends. Germline CDR1 and CDR2: WSHSY and SAAADI. The length of the CDR3 is 13 residues. The CDR3 sequence is CASNPGLNYEQYF. The CDR3 coding sequence is TGCGCCAGCAACCCGGGACTGAACTACGAGCAGTACTTC.

The genes are TRBV7-9 and TRBJ2-7, with 9 nucleotides matching TRBD1. Per the germline V gene, CDR1 is SEHNR and CDR2 is FQNEAQ (reference sequence). The CDR3 contains 14 residues. After removal of 3 bases from V and 7 bases from J, the junction contained 7 bases not matched to a gene. CDR3 nucleotide sequence: TGTGCCAGCAGCTTCGGGACAGGGCGGAGGGAGCAGTACTTC. Translating it yields CASSFGTGRREQYF.

The CDR3 sequence is CASSPLAGMQFF. CDR3 bases: TGTGCCAGCAGCCCTCTAGCGGGGATGCAGTTCTTC. The chain employs TRBV2 and TRBJ2-1, with TRBD2 matching over 9 bases. This CDR3 region has 12 residues. V lost 6 bases to trimming and J lost 12 bases; unmatched junction nucleotides: 6. From germline, CDR1 is SNHLY and CDR2 FYNNEI.

This rearrangement joins TRBV7-8 to TRBJ2-3; D not certain. In germline, CDR1 is SGHVS, CDR2 FQNEAQ. Trimming left V 4 bases short and J 5 bases short, with 13 bases between. The CDR3 covers 14 residues. In DNA, the CDR3 is TGTGCCAGCAGCTCTAGGGCCCCCTTAGATACGCAGTATTTT. It yields the protein CASSSRAPLDTQYF. Combining the CDR3 with reference TRBV7-8 and TRBJ2-3 gives the whole variable domain GAGVSQSPRYKVAKRGQDVALRCDPISGHVSLFWYQQALGQGPEFLTYFQNEAQLDKSGLPSDRFFAERPEGSVSTLKIQRTQQEDSAVYLCASSSRAPLDTQYFGPGTRLTVL.

The rearrangement joins TRBV11-2 to TRBJ2-7; 11 nucleotides line up with TRBD1. Germline V gene lookup returns CDR1 SGHAT and CDR2 FQNNGV. Trimming at V came to 5 bases and at J to 6 bases, leaving 6 bases not matched to a gene. The CDR3 has 14 amino acids. For the CDR3, the DNA is TGTGCCAGCAGCCCCGGACAGGGGGCGGGCGAGCAGTACTTC. Translation: CASSPGQGAGEQYF.

J is TRBJ2-1 and V is TRBV15; TRBD2 matches at 7 bases. Germline CDR1 is LNHNV and CDR2 is YYDKDF (reference sequence). Losses at the gene ends were 6 bases for V and 2 bases for J; bases not matched to a gene: 4. The CDR3 spans 14 residues. CDR3 sequence: CATRGGGAYNEQFF. DNA of the CDR3: TGTGCCACCAGAGGCGGGGGTGCCTACAATGAGCAGTTCTTC.

Note on this clone: One end of the junction does not line up with germline, which may come from a read error. The chain recombines TRBV19 with TRBJ1-2; 8 bases are a match to TRBD1. The germline V gene has CDR1 LNHDA and CDR2 SQIVND (reference sequence). The CDR3 consists of 15 residues. CDR3 sequence reads: CAGSPWTGKNYGYTF. CDR3 coding DNA: TGTGCCGGTAGTCCCTGGACAGGGAAGAACTATGGCTACACCTTC.

The chain has TRBV4-3 and TRBJ2-7; tentative D call: TRBD1 (5 bases). The V end lost 0 bases, the J end lost 3 bases, and 12 bases lay between the germline ends. This CDR3 is built from 15 residues. Germline CDR1 and CDR2: LGHNA and YSLEER. CDR3 sequence (DNA): TGCGCCAGCAGCCAAGACGATCAGGGTCTCTACGAGCAGTACTTC. Amino acid sequence: CASSQDDQGLYEQYF.

The chain combines TRBV15 with TRBJ1-5; D remains ambiguous. Germline CDR1 and CDR2: LNHNV and YYDKDF (reference sequence). The CDR3 runs to 12 residues. The V gene lost 0 bases and the J gene lost 11 bases, with 8 bases spanning the gap. The CDR3 loop is CATSRDLRAQHF. DNA for the CDR3: TGTGCCACCAGCAGAGATCTAAGAGCCCAGCATTTT.

The chain uses TRBV18 and TRBJ1-1; 9 positions match TRBD1. The CDR3 contains 16 residues. Germline V gene sequence: CDR1 KGHSH, CDR2 LQKENI. After removal of 6 bases from V and 1 base from J, the junction contained 9 bases not matched to a gene. The CDR3 sequence: CASSQTGGGGNTEAFF. The CDR3 coding sequence is TGTGCCAGCTCGCAAACAGGGGGCGGAGGGAACACTGAAGCTTTCTTT.

V and J are TRBV7-2 and TRBJ2-7; D is unresolved. Trimming stripped 5 bases from V and 0 bases from J, with 2 bases between. The CDR3 contains 11 residues. Germline V gene sequence: CDR1 SGHTA, CDR2 FQGNSA. The CDR3 protein is CASSHSYEQYF. The CDR3 DNA reads as TGTGCCAGCAGCCACTCCTACGAGCAGTACTTC. Full variable domain (missing parts from reference TRBV7-2 and TRBJ2-7): GAGVSQSPSNKVTEKGKDVELRCDPISGHTALYWYRQSLGQGLEFLIYFQGNSAPDKSGLPSDRFSAERTGGSVSTLTIQRTQQEDSAVYLCASSHSYEQYFGPGTRLTVT.

This clone has only one observation. Different DNA sequences within this sample yield the same CDR3. The CDR3 nucleotides read TGCGCCAGCAGCTTGGACAGGACCAACACTGAAGCTTTCTTT. This encodes CASSLDRTNTEAFF. The V and J genes are TRBV5-1 and TRBJ1-1, with D possibly matching TRBD1 (5 bases). This CDR3 is 14 amino acids long. The germline V gene encodes CDR1 SGHRS and CDR2 YFSETQ. V shed 0 bases and J shed 2 bases, with 8 bases lying between them.

This clone has just a few counts. The chain recombines TRBV18 with TRBJ1-1, with TRBD1 matching 8 bases. CDR1 is KGHSH and CDR2 is LQKENI in the germline V gene. With 5 bases clipped from V and 7 bases from J, the junction kept 6 bases outside the gene matches. The CDR3 runs to 13 residues. CDR3 amino acids: CASSEQGALEAFF. For the CDR3, the DNA is TGTGCCAGCTCAGAGCAGGGGGCACTTGAAGCTTTCTTT.

The gene calls are TRBV6-4 and TRBJ2-7; TRBD2 matches at 8 bases. Germline V CDR1 and CDR2: MRHNA, SNTAGT. J was trimmed by 1 base and V by 3 bases; bases with no gene match: 5. This CDR3 spans 15 amino acids. CDR3 region: CASSDREGTSYEQYF. CDR3 in DNA: TGTGCCAGCAGTGATCGGGAGGGGACTTCCTACGAGCAGTACTTC.

CDR3 residues: CASSARFNTDTQYF. Written as DNA, the CDR3 is TGTGCCAGCAGTGCCCGGTTTAACACAGATACGCAGTATTTT. The V call is TRBV2, the J call TRBJ2-3; D unclear. The CDR3 contains 14 residues. The V gene lost 4 bases and the J gene lost 2 bases, with 10 bases spanning the gap. In germline, CDR1 is SNHLY, CDR2 FYNNEI.

There are a few counts of this clone. The chain combines TRBV7-2 with TRBJ1-2; 10 positions match TRBD1. Trimming at V came to 6 bases and at J to 5 bases, leaving 3 bases not matched to a gene. This CDR3 spans 13 amino acids. Germline V gives CDR1 SGHTA, CDR2 FQGNSA. Here the CDR3 DNA reads TGTGCCAGCAGGGGGACAGGGGAGTATGGCTACACCTTC. Its protein product is CASRGTGEYGYTF.

The genes are TRBV24-1 and TRBJ2-5; D uncertain. The germline V and J ends were trimmed by 2 bases and 7 bases, with 7 bases remaining between them. The CDR3 sequence is 12 residues long. CDR1 is KGHDR, CDR2 SFDVKD, per germline. CDR3 in amino acids: CATSDYEATQYF. CDR3 nucleotides: TGTGCCACCAGTGATTACGAGGCGACCCAGTACTTC.

The V and J genes are TRBV3-1 (or the pseudogene TRBV3-2) and TRBJ1-6; D is possibly TRBD1 (6 bases). Between the trimmed V and J ends, which lost 6 bases and 4 bases, there was a span of 13 bases. CDR3 length: 15 amino acids. CDR1 and CDR2 (germline): LGHDT, YNNKEL (reference sequence). CDR3 nucleotide sequence: TGTGCCAGCAGTACAGGGTCCATATATAATTCACCCCTCCACTTT. Encoded protein: CASSTGSIYNSPLHF.

The genes are TRBV15 and TRBJ1-5; D might be TRBD1 (5 bases). V lost 1 base and J 2 bases, leaving 12 bases between the germline ends. This CDR3 is 16 amino acids long. Germline-derived CDR1 and CDR2 are LNHNV and YYDKDF (reference sequence). Written as DNA, the CDR3 is TGTGCCACCAGCAGAGGCCGTGGGGGGGGCAATCAGCCCCAGCATTTT. Amino acid sequence: CATSRGRGGGNQPQHF.

The chain joins TRBV9 to TRBJ2-1; TRBD2 matches 7 bases. The germline V gene encodes CDR1 SGDLS and CDR2 YYNGEE. V trimming: 5 bases; J trimming: 3 bases; junction bases outside the gene matches: 5. This CDR3 has 14 residues. The CDR3 nucleotides are TGTGCCAGCAGTCAGGGAGGGGACTACAATGAGCAGTTCTTC. This translates into CASSQGGDYNEQFF.

V gene TRBV30 combines with J gene TRBJ1-4; D gene ambiguous. Germline V gene data show CDR1 as GTSNPN and CDR2 as SVGIG (reference sequence). CDR3 length: 14 residues. The V end was cut by 1 base, the J end by 6 bases, with 12 bases between. The CDR3 loop is CAWSDGVADEKLFF. The CDR3 DNA sequence: TGTGCCTGGAGTGACGGGGTCGCGGATGAAAAACTGTTTTTT.

The V call is TRBV3-1 (or the pseudogene TRBV3-2), the J call TRBJ1-1, with D possibly TRBD1 on 6 matching bases. Germline values: CDR1 LGHDT, CDR2 YNNKEL (reference sequence). CDR3 length: 16 amino acids. V was cut by 4 bases and J by 2 bases, with 17 bases left in between. The CDR3 DNA sequence: TGTGCCAGCAGCCTTTACGGGACACCTTTTAACACTGAAGCTTTCTTT. It is translated as CASSLYGTPFNTEAFF.

The chain links TRBV7-2 to TRBJ2-7; 8 bases match TRBD2. Germline V gene lookup returns CDR1 SGHTA and CDR2 FQGNSA. The CDR3 has 18 residues. With 0 bases clipped from V and 4 bases from J, the junction kept 14 bases outside the gene matches. The CDR3 protein is CASSLAGRAGAMTYEQYF. CDR3 nucleotide sequence: TGTGCCAGCAGCTTAGCGGGGAGAGCGGGAGCAATGACTTACGAGCAGTACTTC.